This is a list of T cell receptor beta chains from one sample in a study of vaccination and CD4 T cells after COVID-19. TCRdb analysed the PCR reads with MiXCR anew, one entry per CDR3 protein. The sample lists about 3,600 distinct CDR3 sequences, about 18% seen once, with around 22% in the top ten. No cognate antigen is known for these TCRs. Sequences were obtained from CD4+ T cells from blood, cultured in vitro. The receptors come from a human donor who had recovered from COVID-19. The CDR3 runs from the conserved cysteine through the conserved F or W. The D gene is left open where the match is weak. Clone size is stated in some rows and not others, as once, few, many or a class when expanded.

clone_size	v_call	d_call	j_call	cdr3_aa	cdr3_nt
medium-sized	TRBV7-6	.	TRBJ1-1	CASSGSGGEAFF	TGTGCCAGCAGCGGGTCGGGGGGCGAAGCTTTCTTT
.	TRBV20-1	.	TRBJ1-5	CSAISFLSNQPQHF	TGCAGTGCTATCAGTTTTCTTAGCAATCAGCCCCAGCATTTT
.	TRBV20-1	TRBD1	TRBJ1-6	CSAREGQGVNSPLHF	TGCAGTGCTAGAGAAGGACAGGGCGTCAATTCACCCCTCCACTTT
.	TRBV6-1	TRBD1	TRBJ2-7	CASSLRDRGYSSYEQYF	TGTGCCAGCAGCCTCCGGGACAGGGGCTACAGCTCCTACGAGCAGTACTTC
few	TRBV5-1	TRBD1	TRBJ1-2	CASSPDRVYGYTF	TGCGCCAGCAGCCCCGACAGGGTCTATGGCTACACCTTC
.	TRBV6-1	.	TRBJ1-2	CASSEGARYGYTF	TGTGCCAGCAGTGAAGGGGCCCGCTATGGCTACACCTTC
.	TRBV6-1	.	TRBJ1-1	CASKGSGGAATEAFF	TGTGCCAGCAAAGGCTCCGGGGGCGCGGCCACTGAAGCTTTCTTT
.	TRBV6-2/TRBV6-3	TRBD1	TRBJ2-7	CASRSTGDYEQYF	TGTGCCAGCAGATCGACAGGGGACTACGAGCAGTACTTC
large	TRBV20-1	TRBD2	TRBJ2-3	CSAPPMGLAGADTQYF	TGCAGTGCCCCTCCCATGGGACTAGCGGGAGCAGATACGCAGTATTTT
.	TRBV3-1	TRBD1	TRBJ1-1	CASSHLDRAEAFF	TGTGCCAGCAGCCACCTGGACAGGGCTGAAGCTTTCTTT
.	TRBV5-1	TRBD2	TRBJ2-4	CASSRQAGGQGKNIQYF	TGCGCCAGCAGCAGACAGGCGGGGGGGCAGGGCAAAAACATTCAGTACTTC
.	TRBV18	TRBD2	TRBJ2-3	CASSQGTSGGSTDTQYF	TGTGCCAGCTCACAAGGGACTAGCGGGGGCAGCACAGATACGCAGTATTTT
.	TRBV12-5	TRBD2	TRBJ2-3	CASGISGGRGTQYF	TGTGCTAGTGGTATTAGCGGGGGGAGGGGTACGCAGTATTTT
few	TRBV6-1	.	TRBJ1-6	CASKDMLPLHF	TGTGCCAGCAAGGACATGTTACCCCTCCACTTT
.	TRBV4-1	.	TRBJ2-3	CASSHDGLSTDTQYF	TGCGCCAGCAGCCATGACGGTCTGAGCACAGATACGCAGTATTTT
medium-sized	TRBV30	.	TRBJ1-2	CAWSVPTGQGGGYTF	TGTGCCTGGAGTGTACCAACAGGGCAGGGCGGTGGCTACACCTTC
.	TRBV6-1	TRBD1	TRBJ2-2	CASSEPGGITGELFF	TGTGCCAGCAGTGAACCAGGGGGCATCACCGGGGAGCTGTTTTTT
.	TRBV20-1	TRBD1	TRBJ2-3	CSVGTGRHTDTQYF	TGCAGTGTTGGGACAGGGAGACACACAGATACGCAGTATTTT
.	TRBV9	.	TRBJ1-5	CASSVSSGQPQHF	TGTGCCAGCAGCGTATCCTCCGGTCAGCCCCAGCATTTT
.	TRBV18	TRBD1	TRBJ2-7	CASSPRTGVLSEQYF	TGTGCCAGCTCACCTCGGACAGGGGTCCTCTCCGAGCAGTACTTC
.	TRBV27	TRBD2	TRBJ2-6	CASSRGGNVLTF	TGTGCCAGCAGCCGGGGGGGCAACGTCCTGACTTTC
.	TRBV15	TRBD1	TRBJ1-5	CATSRDQTGNQPQHF	TGTGCCACCAGCAGAGATCAGACAGGGAATCAGCCCCAGCATTTT
.	TRBV7-9	TRBD2	TRBJ2-7	CASSLSGGLEQYF	TGTGCCAGCAGCTTAAGCGGGGGGCTCGAGCAGTACTTC
few	TRBV30	TRBD1	TRBJ1-3	CAWSVPTGDYGNTIYF	TGTGCCTGGAGTGTACCAACAGGGGACTATGGAAACACCATATATTTT
large	TRBV19	TRBD1	TRBJ1-1	CASHWAGGRDTEAFF	TGTGCCAGCCACTGGGCAGGGGGTAGGGACACTGAAGCTTTCTTT
.	TRBV18	.	TRBJ2-5	CASSPTGLQETQYF	TGTGCCAGCTCACCAACAGGATTGCAAGAGACCCAGTACTTC
.	TRBV12-3/TRBV12-4	TRBD1	TRBJ2-3	CASSPTGGLTQYF	TGTGCCAGCAGCCCGACAGGGGGCCTTACGCAGTATTTT
medium-sized	TRBV15	.	TRBJ1-1	CATSRDRRGTEAFF	TGTGCCACCAGCAGAGATAGGAGGGGCACTGAAGCTTTCTTT
medium-sized	TRBV30	TRBD1	TRBJ1-1	CAWSRTGGDTEAFF	TGTGCCTGGAGCCGGACAGGGGGTGACACTGAAGCTTTCTTT
.	TRBV5-5	TRBD1	TRBJ2-2	CVSTEQGARAGELFF	TGTGTCAGCACGGAACAGGGGGCAAGGGCCGGGGAGCTGTTTTTT
.	TRBV20-1	.	TRBJ1-2	CSAPDTVNYGYTF	TGCAGTGCTCCGGACACGGTCAACTATGGCTACACCTTC
.	TRBV30	.	TRBJ2-2	CAWSPALGTGELFF	TGTGCCTGGAGTCCCGCCCTCGGCACCGGGGAGCTGTTTTTT
medium-sized	TRBV11-2	TRBD2	TRBJ2-5	CASSPGGTSVETQYF	TGTGCCAGCAGCCCAGGGGGGACTAGCGTTGAGACCCAGTACTTC
large	TRBV12-3/TRBV12-4	.	TRBJ1-2	CASSLSHEYGYTF	TGTGCCAGCAGTTTAAGCCATGAGTATGGCTACACCTTC
.	TRBV20-1	TRBD1	TRBJ2-3	CSAWGQGPDTQYF	TGCAGTGCGTGGGGACAGGGCCCAGATACGCAGTATTTT
medium-sized	TRBV2	TRBD1	TRBJ1-2	CARDRGRRFGGYTF	TGTGCCAGGGACAGGGGGCGTCGGTTTGGTGGCTACACCTTC
.	TRBV12-3/TRBV12-4	.	TRBJ1-1	CASSLTLGGEAFF	TGTGCCAGCAGTTTAACTTTAGGCGGTGAAGCTTTCTTT
large	TRBV15	.	TRBJ1-5	CATSRKGNQPQHF	TGTGCCACCAGCAGGAAAGGCAATCAGCCCCAGCATTTT
few	TRBV25-1	TRBD1	TRBJ1-5	CASIIFVEGQSKQPQHF	TGTGCCAGCATTATCTTCGTTGAGGGACAGAGTAAGCAGCCCCAGCATTTT
few	TRBV20-1	.	TRBJ1-2	CSASRGANYGYTF	TGCAGTGCTAGCCGGGGGGCTAACTATGGCTACACCTTC
.	TRBV7-3	.	TRBJ2-2	CASSSDRNTGELFF	TGTGCCAGCAGCTCGGACAGAAACACCGGGGAGCTGTTTTTT
medium-sized	TRBV27	.	TRBJ1-4	CASSLSFGLEKLFF	TGTGCCAGCAGTTTATCGTTCGGGCTGGAAAAACTGTTTTTT
medium-sized	TRBV27	TRBD1	TRBJ2-5	CASTGPSGTGETQYF	TGTGCCAGCACCGGACCCTCCGGGACAGGGGAGACCCAGTACTTC
medium-sized	TRBV20-1	.	TRBJ1-2	CSGSGEGMGYTF	TGCAGTGGTTCTGGGGAGGGCATGGGCTACACCTTC
medium-sized	TRBV19	.	TRBJ1-5	CASSMWNGRDQPQHF	TGTGCCAGTAGTATGTGGAACGGGAGAGATCAGCCCCAGCATTTT
medium-sized	TRBV6-5	.	TRBJ1-6	CASSYIRGSPLHF	TGTGCCAGCAGTTACATCCGGGGATCACCCCTCCACTTT
.	TRBV12-3/TRBV12-4	.	TRBJ2-3	CASRMGADTQYF	TGTGCCAGCAGAATGGGGGCAGATACGCAGTATTTT
.	TRBV27	TRBD1	TRBJ1-2	CASSPSQGALIYGYTF	TGTGCCAGCAGCCCCTCTCAGGGGGCGCTTATCTATGGCTACACCTTC
few	TRBV2	TRBD2	TRBJ2-7	CASTRDGGGEQYF	TGTGCCAGCACCCGGGACGGGGGGGGCGAGCAGTACTTC
medium-sized	TRBV12-3/TRBV12-4	.	TRBJ1-5	CASSLTEWGNQPQHF	TGTGCCAGCAGTTTAACCGAATGGGGCAATCAGCCCCAGCATTTT
large	TRBV29-1	.	TRBJ1-1	CSVGGYGGEAFF	TGCAGCGTTGGAGGTTATGGGGGTGAAGCTTTCTTT
.	TRBV19	TRBD1	TRBJ2-3	CASSMSGTGVGDTQYF	TGTGCCAGTAGTATGTCCGGGACAGGGGTGGGAGATACGCAGTATTTT
few	TRBV5-1	TRBD2	TRBJ2-5	CASSLEPSGGEETQYF	TGCGCCAGCAGCTTGGAGCCTAGCGGGGGGGAAGAGACCCAGTACTTC
medium-sized	TRBV2	.	TRBJ1-6	CASSLGGTSVGSPLHF	TGTGCCAGCAGCCTAGGGGGGACATCGGTTGGTTCACCCCTCCACTTT
.	TRBV6-1	.	TRBJ1-3	CASSERQFSGNTIYF	TGTGCCAGCAGTGAGAGACAGTTCTCTGGAAACACCATATATTTT
medium-sized	TRBV21-1	.	TRBJ1-5	CASGGLYSNQPQHF	TGTGCCAGCGGGGGCCTATATAGCAATCAGCCCCAGCATTTT
.	TRBV4-2	.	TRBJ1-3	CASSQERWRDSGNTIYF	TGTGCCAGCAGCCAAGAACGGTGGAGAGACTCTGGAAACACCATATATTTT
.	TRBV2	.	TRBJ1-4	CASKDGHEKLFF	TGTGCCAGCAAAGACGGTCATGAAAAACTGTTTTTT
.	TRBV25-1	.	TRBJ2-1	CAASSPQGSSYNEQFF	TGTGCCGCCAGCAGCCCCCAAGGGAGCTCCTACAATGAGCAGTTCTTC
.	TRBV15	TRBD1	TRBJ1-3	CATSTHRQGAGNTIYF	TGTGCCACCAGCACCCATCGACAGGGGGCTGGAAACACCATATATTTT